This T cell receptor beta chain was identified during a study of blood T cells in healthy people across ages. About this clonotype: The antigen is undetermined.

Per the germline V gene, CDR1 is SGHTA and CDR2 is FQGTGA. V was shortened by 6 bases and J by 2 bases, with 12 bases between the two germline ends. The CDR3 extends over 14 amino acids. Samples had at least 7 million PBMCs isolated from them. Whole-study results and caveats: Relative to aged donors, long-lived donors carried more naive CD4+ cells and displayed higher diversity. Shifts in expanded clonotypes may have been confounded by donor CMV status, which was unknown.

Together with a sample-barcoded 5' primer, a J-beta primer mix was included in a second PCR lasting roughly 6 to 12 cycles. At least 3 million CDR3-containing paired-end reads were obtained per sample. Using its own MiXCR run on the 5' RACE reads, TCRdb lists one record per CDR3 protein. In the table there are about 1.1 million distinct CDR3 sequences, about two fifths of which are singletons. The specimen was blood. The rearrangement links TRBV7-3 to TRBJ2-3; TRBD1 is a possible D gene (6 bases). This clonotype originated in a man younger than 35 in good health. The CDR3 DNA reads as TGTGCCAGCAGAGCGGACAGCTCCACAGATACGCAGTATTTT. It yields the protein CASRADSSTDTQYF.